This T cell receptor beta chain was sequenced in a study of shared clonotypes between healthy human individuals. Germline CDR1 reads SGHVS; CDR2 reads FNYEAQ. The CDR3 contains 17 residues. V was clipped by 0 bases and J by 0 bases, with 15 bases between them. What was sequenced on ten immunoSEQ deep assay plates was unsorted PBMC DNA. Sequencing used immunoSEQ multiplex PCR; TCRdb keeps in-frame clones, though not all of them. The top ten hold 9.5% to 15% of the sample, which has about 460,000 clones, over 60% seen once. The TCR was taken from a woman aged 35 to 49 in good health. Some clones in this sample may be carry-over from other donors' samples. This rearrangement joins TRBV7-6 to TRBJ2-7, with D hard to call. What was sequenced was PBMCs. This CDR3 is CASSLAPFGQASYEQYF. CDR3 nucleotide sequence: TGTGCCAGCAGCTTAGCGCCCTTCGGGCAGGCCTCCTACGAGCAGTACTTC.